The 14 T cell receptor beta chains below all came from one sample that was sequenced in a study of blood T cell repertoires in COVID-19. Produced via immunoSEQ multiplex PCR; TCRdb's table is partial and in-frame only. The sample has about 490,000 clones; approximately 85% are singletons. The sequenced sample consisted of peripheral blood. The receptors come from a human donor in a cohort sampled during active COVID-19.

V usage is TRBV19 and J usage is TRBJ2-3, with 9 bases lining up with TRBD2. This CDR3 has 14 residues. Germline trimming cut 6 bases from V and 4 bases from J; bases unmatched to any gene: 5. CDR1 is LNHDA and CDR2 is SQIVND in the germline V gene (reference sequence). The CDR3 region has the DNA TGTGCCAGTAGGATTGCGGGAGGGTCAGATACGCAGTATTTT. Protein: CASRIAGGSDTQYF. The full variable domain, its missing parts supplied by reference TRBV19 and TRBJ2-3, is DGGITQSPKYLFRKEGQNVTLSCEQNLNHDAMYWYRQDPGQGLRLIYYSQIVNDFQKGDIAEGYSVSREKKESFPLTVTSAQKNPTAFYLCASRIAGGSDTQYFGPGTRLTVL.

This clone has just a few counts. The chain couples TRBV11-2 to TRBJ1-6; 9 nucleotides match TRBD1. This CDR3 is 14 amino acids long. The V gene's germline CDR1 is SGHAT and CDR2 FQNNGV. Germline trimming cut 1 base from V and 8 bases from J; bases unmatched to any gene: 0. CDR3 region: CASSLGTGDSPLHF. The CDR3 bases are TGTGCCAGCAGCTTAGGGACAGGGGATTCACCCCTCCACTTT. The variable domain in full, completed from reference TRBV11-2 and TRBJ1-6, reads EAGVAQSPRYKIIEKRQSVAFWCNPISGHATLYWYQQILGQGPKLLIQFQNNGVVDDSQLPKDRFSAERLKGVDSTLKIQPAKLEDSAVYLCASSLGTGDSPLHFGNGTRLTVT.

The genes are TRBV19 and TRBJ2-3; D might be TRBD1 (5 bases). Deletions cut 7 bases from V and 6 bases from J, with 8 bases between. The V gene's germline CDR1 is LNHDA and CDR2 SQIVND (reference sequence). The CDR3 contains 11 residues. CDR3 region: CASMQGDTQYF. The CDR3 region has the DNA TGTGCCAGTATGCAGGGTGATACGCAGTATTTT.

This clone was recorded only once. This chain links TRBV10-3 with TRBJ2-1; the match to TRBD2 covers 8 bases. Per germline, CDR1 ENHRY and CDR2 SYGVKD. The V segment lost 11 bases and the J segment 0 bases; nucleotides outside the gene matches: 3. The CDR3 contains 13 residues. The DNA of the CDR3 is TGTGCCGTACTAGCGGTCTCCTACAATGAGCAGTTCTTC. Its translation: CAVLAVSYNEQFF.

The rearrangement uses TRBV30 and TRBJ2-7; D is uncertain. There are 18 residues in the CDR3. Between the trimmed V and J ends, which lost 1 base and 1 base, there was a span of 23 bases. CDR1 and CDR2 from the germline V gene are GTSNPN and SVGIG (reference sequence). CDR3 in DNA: TGTGCCTGGAGTGCAGTAACCCTGATGCTGCCGCATTCCTACGAGCAGTACTTC. Its translation is CAWSAVTLMLPHSYEQYF. The complete variable domain, with remaining parts taken from reference TRBV30 and TRBJ2-7, reads SQTIHQWPATLVQPVGSPLSLECTVEGTSNPNLYWYRQAAGRGLQLLFYSVGIGQISSEVPQNLSASRPQDRQFILSSKKLLLSDSGFYLCAWSAVTLMLPHSYEQYFGPGTRLTVT.

The chain recombines TRBV29-1 with TRBJ1-2, with a possible D match to TRBD1 (5 bases). The CDR3 is 13 amino acids. The V end lost 6 bases, the J end lost 0 bases, and 11 bases lay between the germline ends. Germline assignment: CDR1 SQVTM and CDR2 ANQGSEA. CDR3 loop: CSVLQTANYGYTF. The DNA of the CDR3 is TGCAGCGTGTTACAGACAGCTAACTATGGCTACACCTTC.

This clone appeared a single time. V gene TRBV19 combines with J gene TRBJ2-4; D may be TRBD1 (5 bases). The V end was cut by 4 bases, the J end by 3 bases, with 13 bases between. Germline lookup yields CDR1 LNHDA and CDR2 SQIVND (reference sequence). The length of the CDR3 is 15 residues. The CDR3 region has the DNA TGTGCCAGTAGTAGCAGGGCCCCCTACAAAAACATTCAGTACTTC. It specifies CASSSRAPYKNIQYF.

The chain is built from TRBV6-1 and TRBJ2-5, with D unclear. Germline V gene data show CDR1 as MNHNS and CDR2 as SASEGT. Deletions cut 1 base from V and 3 bases from J, with 18 bases between. This CDR3 contains 17 residues. Here the CDR3 reads CASSEDDSGTLKETQYF. CDR3 coding DNA: TGTGCCAGCAGTGAAGATGACTCCGGAACTTTGAAAGAGACCCAGTACTTC.

The genes are TRBV3-1 (or the pseudogene TRBV3-2) and TRBJ2-7, with D perhaps matching TRBD1 (6 bases). Germline lookup yields CDR1 LGHDT and CDR2 YNNKEL (reference sequence). This CDR3 has 13 amino acids. Trimming left V 4 bases short and J 2 bases short, with 9 bases between. CDR3 DNA sequence: TGTGCCAGCAGCCTACAGGGAGCCTACGAGCAGTACTTC. It encodes CASSLQGAYEQYF.

V is TRBV6-1 and J is TRBJ2-4; perhaps TRBD1 as D (6 bases). Between the trimmed V and J ends, which lost 1 base and 2 bases, there was a span of 18 bases. Germline V CDR1 and CDR2: MNHNS, SASEGT. CDR3 length: 18 residues. The CDR3 region is CASSEEGVGARTKNIQYF. CDR3 DNA sequence: TGTGCCAGCAGTGAAGAGGGAGTGGGGGCGCGGACCAAAAACATTCAGTACTTC.

This clone was observed a single time. V gene TRBV3-1 (or the pseudogene TRBV3-2) combines with J gene TRBJ1-5; no reliable D call. The V end was cut by 0 bases, the J end by 4 bases, with 13 bases between. Per the germline V gene, CDR1 is LGHDT and CDR2 is YNNKEL (reference sequence). This CDR3 comprises 16 residues. CDR3 in DNA: TGTGCCAGCAGCCAAGATAGGGCGACGGGGAATCAGCCCCAGCATTTT. This sequence encodes CASSQDRATGNQPQHF.

Only one count was recorded for this clone. V gene TRBV7-2 combines with J gene TRBJ2-1; D not certain. V was shortened by 4 bases and J by 5 bases, with 18 bases between the two germline ends. CDR3 length: 16 residues. Germline CDR1 and CDR2: SGHTA and FQGNSA. The CDR3 region is CASSSPRPGQNNEQFF. CDR3 DNA: TGTGCCAGCAGCTCCCCCCGCCCGGGTCAGAACAATGAGCAGTTCTTC.

The chain has TRBV5-1 and TRBJ1-4; no definite D call. Per germline, CDR1 SGHRS and CDR2 YFSETQ. This CDR3 has 15 residues. With 0 bases removed from V and 0 bases from J, the gap between germline ends came to 6 bases. Written as DNA, the CDR3 is TGCGCCAGCAGCTTGGCCACAGCAACTAATGAAAAACTGTTTTTT. It yields the protein CASSLATATNEKLFF.

The V and J genes are TRBV3-1 (or the pseudogene TRBV3-2) and TRBJ2-7, with a possible D match to TRBD2 (5 bases). The CDR3 runs to 15 residues. Germline values: CDR1 LGHDT, CDR2 YNNKEL (reference sequence). Trimming left V 1 base short and J 0 bases short, with 10 bases between. The CDR3 region is CASSQGPGFSYEQYF. The CDR3 nucleotides read TGTGCCAGCAGCCAAGGACCGGGGTTCTCCTACGAGCAGTACTTC.